These 31 T cell receptor beta chains were sequenced from one sample in a study of blood T cell repertoires in COVID-19. Data came from immunoSEQ multiplex PCR; TCRdb stores just in-frame clones and leaves some out. The data hold tens of thousands of clones, with 70% to 90% observed a single time. The material sequenced was peripheral blood. The receptor source for this set is an older woman with acute or convalescent COVID-19.

For this clone: Germline and junction disagree at one end, which may indicate a read error. The chain links TRBV7-9 to TRBJ2-1, with 8 bases aligning to TRBD2. The CDR3 loop spans 13 amino acids. From germline, CDR1 is SEHNR and CDR2 FQNEAQ (reference sequence). The CDR3 sequence: CASTSLRAGDFVF. Written as DNA, the CDR3 is TGTGCCAGCACCTCGCTCCGAGCGGGAGATTTCGTCTTC.

The chain joins TRBV5-1 to TRBJ2-2; 10 bases match TRBD2. Trimming at V came to 1 base and at J to 0 bases, leaving 3 bases not matched to a gene. The CDR3 consists of 17 residues. CDR1 and CDR2 (germline): SGHRS, YFSETQ. CDR3 sequence (DNA): TGCGCCAGCAGCTTGTTAGGACTAGCGGCGAACACCGGGGAGCTGTTTTTT. Its protein product is CASSLLGLAANTGELFF.

This clone was counted only a few times. The J gene is TRBJ2-3, the V gene TRBV6-1; TRBD1 might be the D (6 bases). Deletions cut 0 bases from V and 9 bases from J, with 16 bases between. Per germline, CDR1 MNHNS and CDR2 SASEGT. The CDR3 runs to 15 residues. In nucleotides, the CDR3 is TGTGCCAGCAGTGAAGCTGTCAGGGGCGGCAGGACGCAGTATTTT. It is translated as CASSEAVRGGRTQYF.

The chain joins TRBV19 to TRBJ2-1; D is possibly TRBD1 (6 bases). V lost 2 bases and J lost 5, with 13 bases in between. The CDR3 contains 15 residues. Germline CDR1 reads LNHDA; CDR2 reads SQIVND (reference sequence). CDR3 bases: TGTGCCAGTAGTATAATCGACAGGCTCCACAATGAGCAGTTCTTC. This encodes CASSIIDRLHNEQFF.

V and J are TRBV11-2 and TRBJ2-6; TRBD1 aligns across 7 bases. This CDR3 is built from 18 residues. Germline V gene sequence: CDR1 SGHAT, CDR2 FQNNGV. After removal of 5 bases from V and 0 bases from J, the junction contained 10 bases not matched to a gene. The CDR3 DNA sequence: TGTGCCAGCAGCACCGGGACAGTTTGGCGCTCTGGGGCCAACGTCCTGACTTTC. Translation: CASSTGTVWRSGANVLTF.

This clone was seen once. The rearrangement joins TRBV13 to TRBJ1-2; 9 nucleotides align to TRBD1. This CDR3 spans 15 amino acids. Trimming at V came to 4 bases and at J to 3 bases, leaving 6 bases not matched to a gene. Germline V gene lookup returns CDR1 PRHDT and CDR2 FYEKMQ (reference sequence). The CDR3 here is CASSSGQGNYYGYTF. CDR3 nucleotide sequence: TGTGCCAGCAGCTCTGGACAGGGGAATTACTATGGCTACACCTTC.

The chain uses TRBV4-1 and TRBJ1-1, with D tentatively TRBD1 (6 bases). Per the germline V gene, CDR1 is MGHRA and CDR2 is YSYEKL. Trimming stripped 1 base from V and 3 bases from J, with 9 bases between. The CDR3 runs 14 residues. CDR3 coding DNA: TGCGCCAGCAGCCAAGCCGACAGGTACACTGAAGCTTTCTTT. Translated: CASSQADRYTEAFF.

This sequence joins TRBV5-1 and TRBJ1-2, with a tentative D call TRBD1 (6 bases). In germline, CDR1 is SGHRS, CDR2 YFSETQ. Trimming pared 0 bases from V and 4 bases from J, leaving 13 bases between. The CDR3 totals 15 residues. This CDR3 is CASSLEETGSYGYTF. The CDR3 nucleotides read TGCGCCAGCAGCTTGGAGGAGACAGGTTCCTATGGCTACACCTTC.

The chain joins TRBV6-6 to TRBJ2-1, with D uncertain. V lost 5 bases, J lost 8 bases, and 19 bases lay in between. This CDR3 comprises 15 residues. Germline CDR1 and CDR2: MNHNY and SVGAGI (reference sequence). As DNA, the CDR3 is TGTGCCAGCAGTCGAGAGGAAACACTTCGGGATGAGCAGTTCTTC. Translated: CASSREETLRDEQFF.

This chain connects TRBV19 to TRBJ2-3; 8 bases agree with TRBD2. Trimming at V came to 5 bases and at J to 3 bases, leaving 4 bases not matched to a gene. The CDR3 sequence is 14 residues long. Germline V gives CDR1 LNHDA, CDR2 SQIVND (reference sequence). In nucleotides, the CDR3 is TGTGCCAGTAGTCCGGGACTAGTAACAGATACGCAGTATTTT. Its translation: CASSPGLVTDTQYF.

The chain uses TRBV5-1 and TRBJ1-2; D may be TRBD1 (5 bases). The CDR3 has 14 amino acids. In germline, CDR1 is SGHRS, CDR2 YFSETQ. Deletions cut 2 bases from V and 3 bases from J, with 11 bases between. The CDR3 is CASSFMGRYYGYTF. CDR3 DNA sequence: TGCGCCAGCAGCTTTATGGGGCGGTACTATGGCTACACCTTC.

The chain is built from TRBV3-1 (or the pseudogene TRBV3-2) and TRBJ1-1; D is ambiguous. CDR1 is LGHDT and CDR2 is YNNKEL in the germline V gene (reference sequence). This CDR3 spans 16 amino acids. V lost 1 base and J 3 bases, leaving 15 bases between the germline ends. In DNA form, the CDR3 reads TGTGCCAGCAGCCAAGGGCAGATACTACTCTACACTGAAGCTTTCTTT. It encodes CASSQGQILLYTEAFF.

The rearrangement links TRBV14 to TRBJ2-7; 9 bases line up with TRBD2. CDR1 and CDR2 (germline): SGHDN, FVKESK. This CDR3 comprises 18 residues. Losses at the gene ends were 0 bases for V and 3 bases for J; bases not matched to a gene: 12. The CDR3 sequence: CASSQELNRAGGYYEQYV. The CDR3 region has the DNA TGTGCCAGCAGCCAAGAATTAAATCGGGCGGGAGGGTACTACGAGCAGTACGTC.

V usage is TRBV11-1 and J usage is TRBJ2-2, with 9 positions matching TRBD1. The CDR3 sequence is 15 residues long. The trim removed 5 bases at V and 3 bases at J, leaving 4 bases unmatched. The germline V gene has CDR1 SGHAT and CDR2 FQDESV (reference sequence). CDR3 sequence reads: CASSPRDRDTGELFF. As DNA, the CDR3 is TGTGCCAGCAGCCCACGGGACAGGGACACCGGGGAGCTGTTTTTT.

V is TRBV27 and J is TRBJ1-2, with 9 positions matching TRBD1. CDR3 length equals 13 residues. CDR1 MNHEY and CDR2 SMNVEV come from the germline V gene (reference sequence). Trimming removed 6 bases from V and 8 bases from J; junction bases left unmatched: 7. For the CDR3, the DNA is TGTGCCAGCAGCCTCGGGACAGGGAGCGGCTACACCTTC. This gives the protein CASSLGTGSGYTF.

This chain uses TRBV6-2 or TRBV6-3 with TRBJ2-1, with 9 bases fitting TRBD2. The CDR3 contains 19 residues. V shed 6 bases, J shed 3 bases, and the junction held 18 bases outside the gene matches. Germline CDR1 reads MNHEY; CDR2 reads SVGEGT. CDR3 region: CASSRLNSGRSVNYNEQFF. The CDR3 DNA is TGTGCCAGCAGCCGACTAAACAGCGGGAGGTCAGTTAACTACAATGAGCAGTTCTTC.

The genes are TRBV5-6 and TRBJ1-1, with TRBD1 identical over 10 bases. The CDR3 consists of 16 residues. Germline lookup yields CDR1 SGHDT and CDR2 YYEEEE. V lost 2 bases, J lost 3 bases, and 7 bases stayed unmatched. This chain's CDR3 is CASSFGTGDGYTEAFF. In DNA form, the CDR3 reads TGTGCCAGCAGCTTCGGGACAGGGGATGGGTACACTGAAGCTTTCTTT.

The rearrangement uses TRBV5-1 and TRBJ1-1; 8 nucleotides align to TRBD1. Germline V gene lookup returns CDR1 SGHRS and CDR2 YFSETQ. This CDR3 is built from 14 residues. J was trimmed by 4 bases and V by 6 bases; bases with no gene match: 8. The CDR3 sequence is CASTSTGGGTEAFF. The CDR3 bases are TGCGCCAGCACTTCAACAGGGGGAGGCACTGAAGCTTTCTTT.

The gene calls are TRBV9 and TRBJ1-2, with 7 bases aligning to TRBD1. The CDR3 totals 16 residues. Germline lookup yields CDR1 SGDLS and CDR2 YYNGEE. V shed 5 bases and J 2 bases; nucleotides not matched to a gene: 12. In DNA form, the CDR3 reads TGTGCCAGCAGTGGAAGACAGGGCGGTATCAACTATGGCTACACCTTC. Residues: CASSGRQGGINYGYTF.

CDR3 sequence (DNA): TGTGCCAGCGGACTCGGTTGGAGGGGAGGATCTGGCTACACCTTC. Its translation is CASGLGWRGGSGYTF. The chain combines TRBV28 with TRBJ1-2, with D perhaps TRBD1 (5 bases). Trimming shortened V by 8 bases and J by 7 bases, and 23 bases separated the two germline ends. CDR1 and CDR2 (germline): MDHEN, SYDVKM. CDR3 length equals 15 residues.

The chain uses TRBV6-5 and TRBJ1-1; unclear D gene. The germline V gene encodes CDR1 MNHEY and CDR2 SVGAGI. CDR3 length: 13 amino acids. V was clipped by 6 bases and J by 4 bases, with 12 bases between them. CDR3: CASSLGSGTEAFF. The CDR3 DNA reads as TGTGCCAGCAGCCTCGGATCGGGCACTGAAGCTTTCTTT.

The chain has TRBV24-1 and TRBJ1-2; D perhaps matches TRBD1 (5 bases). The CDR3 consists of 14 residues. Per the germline V gene, CDR1 is KGHDR and CDR2 is SFDVKD. Trimming left V 4 bases short and J 8 bases short, with 16 bases between. This CDR3 reads CATSERTRDLGYTF. Here the CDR3 DNA reads TGTGCCACCAGTGAACGGACCAGGGATCTCGGCTACACCTTC.

This rearrangement joins TRBV11-2 to TRBJ2-1; 8 nucleotides match TRBD2. J was trimmed by 9 bases and V by 5 bases; bases with no gene match: 9. The germline V gene has CDR1 SGHAT and CDR2 FQNNGV. The CDR3 totals 14 residues. The CDR3 DNA is TGTGCCAGCAGCCCTAGCGGGTTTGCTAGTGAGCAGTTCTTC. Its protein product is CASSPSGFASEQFF. The full variable domain, in which reference TRBV11-2 and TRBJ2-1 provide the parts outside the CDR3, is EAGVAQSPRYKIIEKRQSVAFWCNPISGHATLYWYQQILGQGPKLLIQFQNNGVVDDSQLPKDRFSAERLKGVDSTLKIQPAKLEDSAVYLCASSPSGFASEQFFGPGTRLTVL.

Only one count was recorded for this clone. V usage is TRBV2 and J usage is TRBJ2-2; TRBD1 is a possible D gene (5 bases). There are 15 residues in the CDR3. CDR1 and CDR2 (germline): SNHLY, FYNNEI. V was clipped by 6 bases and J by 3 bases, with 14 bases between them. CDR3 residues: CASRGLGPDTGELFF. CDR3 DNA: TGTGCCAGCAGGGGGCTGGGGCCGGACACCGGGGAGCTGTTTTTT.

The gene calls are TRBV27 and TRBJ2-5; 12 positions agree with TRBD2. This CDR3 has 19 residues. The V gene end was trimmed by 0 bases and the J gene end by 2 bases; junction bases not matched to a gene: 10. Germline assignment: CDR1 MNHEY and CDR2 SMNVEV (reference sequence). CDR3 protein: CASSLSKASGRGGQETQYF. CDR3 nucleotide sequence: TGTGCCAGCAGTTTATCGAAGGCTAGCGGGAGGGGGGGACAAGAGACCCAGTACTTC.

The V call is TRBV27, the J call TRBJ2-5; 10 bases are shared with TRBD1. This CDR3 has 14 residues. The ends lost 3 bases at V and 4 bases at J; junction bases unmatched: 2. The germline V gene has CDR1 MNHEY and CDR2 SMNVEV (reference sequence). CDR3 DNA: TGTGCCAGCAGTTTCGGACAGGGGGGAGAGACCCAGTACTTC. Its translation: CASSFGQGGETQYF.

The rearrangement joins TRBV6-6 to TRBJ2-7, with 10 bases identical to TRBD2. The germline V gene encodes CDR1 MNHNY and CDR2 SVGAGI (reference sequence). V was clipped by 8 bases and J by 4 bases; unmatched bases: 11. This CDR3 region has 15 residues. DNA of the CDR3: TGTGCCAGCCGACTAGGGAGCGGGGGGGCTTACGAGCAGTACGTC. Translating gives CASRLGSGGAYEQYV.

V usage is TRBV3-1 (or the pseudogene TRBV3-2) and J usage is TRBJ2-1, with D unresolved. Trimming cost V 4 bases and J 4 bases, with 23 bases left between them. The CDR3 runs to 18 residues. Germline CDR1 LGHDT, CDR2 YNNKEL (reference sequence). The CDR3 region has the DNA TGTGCCAGCAGCCGAGGAGACGTAGCCCTCCCCCCTTACAATGAGCAGTTCTTC. It yields the protein CASSRGDVALPPYNEQFF.

CDR3: CAIRAQGLDGNTIYF. The CDR3 DNA reads as TGTGCCATCAGGGCACAGGGGTTGGACGGAAACACCATATATTTT. The chain employs TRBV10-3 and TRBJ1-3; TRBD1 aligns across 7 bases. Trimming cost V 6 bases and J 4 bases; bases outside gene matches: 9. The CDR3 has 15 residues. CDR1 and CDR2 from the germline V gene are ENHRY and SYGVKD.

The chain combines TRBV5-4 with TRBJ1-2; D is unclear. Per the germline V gene, CDR1 is SGHNT and CDR2 is YYREEE (reference sequence). The length of the CDR3 is 15 residues. Trimming took off 2 bases at V and 2 bases at J, with 13 bases between the two ends. The CDR3 nucleotides read TGTGCCAGCAGCTTAGGACTCGGCGGCAACTATGGCTACACCTTC. Translated, it gives CASSLGLGGNYGYTF.

The V and J genes are TRBV15 and TRBJ1-2, with no clear D. The CDR3 length is 13 residues. The V and J ends lost 3 bases and 6 bases respectively, with 11 bases between them. CDR1 and CDR2 (germline): LNHNV, YYDKDF (reference sequence). In nucleotides, the CDR3 is TGTGCCACCAGCAGGAGGGAGGGCGATGGCTACACCTTC. It yields the protein CATSRREGDGYTF. The full variable domain, completed using reference TRBV15 and TRBJ1-2, is DAMVIQNPRYQVTQFGKPVTLSCSQTLNHNVMYWYQQKSSQAPKLLFHYYDKDFNNEADTPDNFQSRRPNTSFCFLDIRSPGLGDTAMYLCATSRREGDGYTFGSGTRLTVV.